This T cell receptor beta chain was documented in a study of human T cells and chemical hapten exposure. Across the study: Patients received weekly diphenylcyclopropenone doses to the scalp throughout the roughly 23-week study. Study-wide results and limits: Relative to controls, expanded TCRs formed significantly more large CDR3 similarity clusters.

The CDR3 has 14 amino acids. V was pared by 6 bases and J by 2 bases, with 5 bases of the junction left unmatched. CDR1 is SGHRS and CDR2 is YFSETQ in the germline V gene. Comment on this clonotype: The antigen remains undetermined.

The time point: pre-sensitization, week 0. Treatment here: therapeutic diphenylcyclopropenone sensitization with weekly scalp DPC. Only after blood had been drawn was each patch test applied. For the library, individual cDNA molecules each received unique molecular identifiers. In TCRdb, the RACE reads were re-called with MiXCR into one record per CDR3 protein. In the table there are around 95,000 distinct CDR3 sequences, 11% of which are singletons. The receptor was derived from a woman in her fifties or sixties with alopecia areata. Some clones in this sample may be carry-over from other donors' samples. Material: whole blood, obtained in connection with sensitization to the hapten diphenylcyclopropenone (DPC). The chain carries TRBV5-1 and TRBJ2-5, with TRBD2 matching 9 bases. CDR3 sequence reads: CASNQAGGQETQYF. The CDR3 DNA reads as TGCGCCAGCAACCAAGCGGGGGGACAAGAGACCCAGTACTTC.